The 25 T cell receptor beta chains given below trace back to one sample, sequenced in a study of OX40 agonist ivuxolimab in advanced cancers. Libraries were prepared by immunoSEQ multiplex PCR; TCRdb keeps only in-frame clonotypes and omits some of them. The sample includes 130,000 or so clones, under 95% seen only once; the top ten take roughly 1%. The source material was CD4+ or CD8+ T cells sorted from blood, sampled in a trial of the OX40 agonist ivuxolimab. These receptors were obtained from an adult with an advanced solid tumor such as melanoma, head and neck, liver or kidney cancer.

Comments on this clone: The sample carries other DNA sequences with the same CDR3. The V and J genes are TRBV5-1 and TRBJ2-7; 7 nucleotides line up with TRBD2. Germline V gene sequence: CDR1 SGHRS, CDR2 YFSETQ. This CDR3 has 15 amino acids. The junction had 13 bases not matched to a gene; V was cut back by 5 bases and J by 5 bases. CDR3 loop: CASSLHPARGDEQYF. Written as DNA, the CDR3 is TGCGCCAGCAGTTTGCACCCGGCACGGGGGGACGAGCAGTACTTC. Filled out from reference TRBV5-1 and TRBJ2-7, the complete variable domain reads KAGVTQTPRYLIKTRGQQVTLSCSPISGHRSVSWYQQTPGQGLQFLFEYFSETQRNKGNFPGRFSGRQFSNSRSEMNVSTLELGDSALYLCASSLHPARGDEQYFGPGTRLTVT.

The chain has TRBV6-1 and TRBJ2-7; D possibly corresponds to TRBD1 (5 bases). Trimming took off 5 bases at V and 3 bases at J, with 14 bases between the two ends. The CDR3 has 14 residues. Germline V gene sequence: CDR1 MNHNS, CDR2 SASEGT. CDR3 in DNA: TGTGCCAGCAGTAGGGGTAGTGTACTCTACGAGCAGTACTTC. Translation gives CASSRGSVLYEQYF.

V is TRBV30 and J is TRBJ1-1; TRBD1 agrees at 8 bases. Germline loops: CDR1 GTSNPN, CDR2 SVGIG (reference sequence). The trim removed 3 bases at V and 6 bases at J, leaving 6 bases unmatched. The CDR3 length is 13 residues. The CDR3 sequence: CAWRDRVVPEAFF. The CDR3 coding sequence is TGTGCCTGGAGGGACAGGGTGGTTCCTGAAGCTTTCTTT.

The rearrangement links TRBV29-1 to TRBJ1-2, with a tentative D call TRBD1 (5 bases). There are 14 residues in the CDR3. Germline V lookup: CDR1 SQVTM, CDR2 ANQGSEA. V lost 6 bases and J lost 4, with 18 bases in between. DNA of the CDR3: TGCAGCGTCGCCCTACTAGGGACTGGCTATGGCTACACCTTC. The encoded protein is CSVALLGTGYGYTF.

The chain couples TRBV7-9 to TRBJ1-1; D is unresolved. The CDR3 has 13 amino acids. Germline loops: CDR1 SEHNR, CDR2 FQNEAQ (reference sequence). The germline V and J ends were trimmed by 5 bases and 3 bases, with 10 bases remaining between them. The CDR3 region is CASSPNLHTEAFF. CDR3 nucleotide sequence: TGTGCCAGCAGCCCCAATCTACACACTGAAGCTTTCTTT.

This clone appeared once. The J gene is TRBJ2-3, the V gene TRBV2; the match to TRBD2 covers 11 bases. Germline values: CDR1 SNHLY, CDR2 FYNNEI. After removal of 11 bases from V and 1 base from J, the junction contained 5 bases not matched to a gene. The CDR3 is 14 amino acids. CDR3 nucleotides: TGTGCCGGGACACTAGCGGGGGGCACAGATACGCAGTATTTT. Its protein product is CAGTLAGGTDTQYF.

V gene TRBV18 combines with J gene TRBJ2-2, with a weak D call TRBD1 (5 bases). The CDR3 is 15 residues long. Germline CDR1 is KGHSH and CDR2 is LQKENI. V was cut by 4 bases and J by 2 bases, with 11 bases left in between. The CDR3 region is CASSRATANTGELFF. CDR3 bases: TGTGCCAGCTCACGCGCGACAGCCAACACCGGGGAGCTGTTTTTT.

The chain is built from TRBV11-2 and TRBJ2-3; the D gene is possibly TRBD1 (6 bases). Trimming cost V 4 bases and J 4 bases, with 12 bases left between them. Germline V gene lookup returns CDR1 SGHAT and CDR2 FQNNGV. The CDR3 covers 14 residues. The CDR3 reads CASSSGTSPDTQYF. The CDR3 DNA follows: TGTGCCAGCAGCTCGGGGACATCGCCAGATACGCAGTATTTT.

This clone was counted only a few times. This chain joins TRBV6-4 and TRBJ2-3, with 11 bases matching TRBD2. J lost 4 bases, V lost 5 bases, and 5 bases had no gene match. The CDR3 totals 15 residues. Germline V CDR1 and CDR2: MRHNA, SNTAGT. CDR3 protein: CASSLLAGAPDTQYF. Written as DNA, the CDR3 is TGTGCCAGCAGTCTACTAGCGGGAGCCCCAGATACGCAGTATTTT.

J is TRBJ2-5 and V is TRBV7-9; 13 bases agree with TRBD2. The J segment lost 11 bases and the V segment lost 4 bases, leaving 13 bases of the junction unmatched. Germline CDR1 reads SEHNR; CDR2 reads FQNEAQ (reference sequence). The CDR3 has 16 amino acids. The CDR3 nucleotides read TGTGCCAGCAGCTCACCCATACTAGCGGGGGGGCCCAGGCAGTACTTC. Encoded protein: CASSSPILAGGPRQYF. The entire variable domain, with the rest obtained from reference TRBV7-9 and TRBJ2-5, is as follows: DTGVSQNPRHKITKRGQNVTFRCDPISEHNRLYWYRQTLGQGPEFLTYFQNEAQLEKSRLLSDRFSAERPKGSFSTLEIQRTEQGDSAMYLCASSSPILAGGPRQYFGPGTRLLVL.

This rearrangement joins TRBV2 to TRBJ2-5; 8 bases are shared with TRBD1. After removal of 3 bases from V and 5 bases from J, the junction contained 5 bases not matched to a gene. The germline CDR1 and CDR2 sequences are SNHLY and FYNNEI. There are 14 residues in the CDR3. CDR3 sequence: CASSDVRGPETQYF. The CDR3 region has the DNA TGTGCCAGCAGTGATGTCAGGGGGCCGGAGACCCAGTACTTC.

The V and J genes are TRBV9 and TRBJ2-3; TRBD2 agrees at 11 bases. From germline, CDR1 is SGDLS and CDR2 YYNGEE. The length of the CDR3 is 17 residues. V was clipped by 3 bases and J by 0 bases; unmatched bases: 6. The CDR3 nucleotides are TGTGCCAGCAGCGCCCTGGGACTAGCGGCCAGCACAGATACGCAGTATTTT. Translated, it gives CASSALGLAASTDTQYF. Variable domain in full (rest from reference TRBV9 and TRBJ2-3): DSGVTQTPKHLITATGQRVTLRCSPRSGDLSVYWYQQSLDQGLQFLIQYYNGEERAKGNILERFSAQQFPDLHSELNLSSLELGDSALYFCASSALGLAASTDTQYFGPGTRLTVL.

The chain has TRBV18 and TRBJ1-1, with TRBD1 identical over 7 bases. Germline loops: CDR1 KGHSH, CDR2 LQKENI. V dropped 2 bases and J dropped 4; count of bases not matched to a gene: 1. The CDR3 consists of 13 residues. In nucleotides, the CDR3 is TGTGCCAGCTCACCAGGACAGGCCACTGAAGCTTTCTTT. Translating gives CASSPGQATEAFF.

The chain is built from TRBV19 and TRBJ2-1, with 7 bases matching TRBD2. With 2 bases clipped from V and 0 bases from J, the junction kept 7 bases outside the gene matches. Germline CDR1 is LNHDA and CDR2 is SQIVND (reference sequence). The CDR3 is 17 amino acids. The CDR3 protein is CASSIRSLAVSYNEQFF. DNA of the CDR3: TGTGCCAGTAGTATACGGAGTCTAGCGGTCTCCTACAATGAGCAGTTCTTC.

The chain links TRBV4-1 to TRBJ1-3; D gene ambiguous. The CDR3 consists of 18 residues. The ends were cut back, 1 base at V and 4 bases at J, with 20 bases in the middle. Germline V gene lookup returns CDR1 MGHRA and CDR2 YSYEKL. The CDR3 protein is CASSQVVAIGLPGNTIYF. CDR3 nucleotides: TGCGCCAGCAGCCAAGTCGTCGCTATAGGGTTGCCCGGAAACACCATATATTTT.

In the case of this clone: The identical CDR3 is also encoded by other nucleotide sequences in the sample. The chain joins TRBV6-5 to TRBJ1-5, with 9 bases aligning to TRBD1. This CDR3 is built from 15 residues. Trimming cost V 4 bases and J 2 bases; bases outside gene matches: 3. Germline assignment: CDR1 MNHEY and CDR2 SVGAGI. Here the CDR3 reads CASSSRTGGNQPQHF. The CDR3 nucleotides read TGTGCCAGCAGTTCACGGACAGGGGGCAATCAGCCCCAGCATTTT.

The J gene is TRBJ1-1, the V gene TRBV9, with D hard to call. Deletions cut 0 bases from V and 4 bases from J, with 10 bases between. CDR1 and CDR2 from the germline V gene are SGDLS and YYNGEE. There are 14 residues in the CDR3. This chain's CDR3 is CASSVGGMSTEAFF. In DNA, the CDR3 is TGTGCCAGCAGCGTAGGGGGAATGAGCACTGAAGCTTTCTTT.

About this clone: At one boundary the junction diverges from the germline segment, which might be a read error. The chain uses TRBV11-2 and TRBJ1-2; 7 bases align to TRBD1. The CDR3 spans 15 residues. Looked up from germline, CDR1 is SGHAT and CDR2 is FQNNGV. CDR3 nucleotide sequence: TGTGCCAGCAGCCCGAGAGGGGGCGGGCCCGGGAGAGCAAACTTC. It specifies CASSPRGGGPGRANF.

The chain uses TRBV5-1 and TRBJ1-2, with 8 bases that match TRBD1. Unmatched junction bases numbered 3, after V lost 6 bases and J lost 2 bases. From germline, CDR1 is SGHRS and CDR2 YFSETQ. The length of the CDR3 is 13 residues. For the CDR3, the DNA is TGCGCCAGCACACAGGGGGGAAACTATGGCTACACCTTC. Encoded protein: CASTQGGNYGYTF.

The chain links TRBV5-8 to TRBJ2-1; the match to TRBD2 covers 9 bases. Losses at the gene ends were 2 bases for V and 2 bases for J; bases not matched to a gene: 8. The CDR3 contains 17 residues. The germline gives CDR1 SGHTS, CDR2 YDEGEE. The CDR3 region has the DNA TGTGCCAGCAGCTTAGGGACTAGCCCTAATACCTACAATGAGCAGTTCTTC. Translated, it gives CASSLGTSPNTYNEQFF.

The table lists this clone with a count of one. The chain links TRBV6-1 to TRBJ1-1; 7 bases fit TRBD1. This CDR3 has 15 amino acids. CDR1 is MNHNS and CDR2 is SASEGT in the germline V gene. Losses at the gene ends were 2 bases for V and 4 bases for J; bases not matched to a gene: 7. The CDR3 DNA follows: TGTGCCAGCAGTGAATCCACAGGGGCGGGCACTGAAGCTTTCTTT. It yields the protein CASSESTGAGTEAFF.

This sequence joins TRBV7-9 and TRBJ1-1; D unresolved. Trimming took 1 base from V and 3 from J, leaving 12 bases between them. The CDR3 runs to 15 residues. Per germline, CDR1 SEHNR and CDR2 FQNEAQ (reference sequence). The CDR3 nucleotides are TGTGCCAGCAGCTTAGTGAGCCAAGTGGACACTGAAGCTTTCTTT. Translating it yields CASSLVSQVDTEAFF.

The chain carries TRBV4-1 and TRBJ1-6, with D tentatively TRBD1 (5 bases). This CDR3 is built from 20 residues. Germline assignment: CDR1 MGHRA and CDR2 YSYEKL. V shed 0 bases and J shed 0 bases, with 18 bases lying between them. As DNA, the CDR3 is TGCGCCAGCAGCCAAGAGGGGAGACAGTGGGGAAGCTCCTATAATTCACCCCTCCACTTT. Its protein product is CASSQEGRQWGSSYNSPLHF.

The chain links TRBV4-3 to TRBJ1-2; D is undetermined. This CDR3 has 13 amino acids. Germline-derived CDR1 and CDR2 are LGHNA and YSLEER. Trimming left V 0 bases short and J 6 bases short, with 8 bases between. DNA of the CDR3: TGCGCCAGCAGCCAAGATTGGTTTGATGGCTACACCTTC. This sequence encodes CASSQDWFDGYTF.

V gene TRBV7-7 combines with J gene TRBJ2-1, with D perhaps given as TRBD1 or TRBD2 (5 bases each). The germline V and J ends were trimmed by 3 bases and 0 bases, with 9 bases remaining between them. Germline loops: CDR1 SSHAT, CDR2 FNYEAQ (reference sequence). The CDR3 runs to 15 residues. CDR3 bases: TGTGCCAGCAGCTTGGGGGTTAGCTCCTACAATGAGCAGTTCTTC. Protein: CASSLGVSSYNEQFF.